These 32 T cell receptor beta chains share one sample of origin, sequenced in a study of OX40 agonist ivuxolimab in advanced cancers. Profiled with immunoSEQ multiplex PCR; TCRdb holds only in-frame clones, not every one. Among approximately 15,000 clones listed, over 75% were seen once. The sample was CD4+ or CD8+ T cells sorted from blood, taken in a trial of the OX40 agonist ivuxolimab. Source of these receptors: an adult with an advanced solid tumor such as melanoma, head and neck, liver or kidney cancer.

The V and J genes are TRBV4-1 and TRBJ2-7; 11 bases line up with TRBD1. The CDR3 has 16 residues. V was pared by 1 base and J by 4 bases, with 6 bases of the junction left unmatched. CDR1 and CDR2 from the germline V gene are MGHRA and YSYEKL. CDR3 residues: CASSQVQDRGRYEQYF. CDR3 bases: TGCGCCAGCAGCCAAGTTCAGGACAGGGGGCGGTACGAGCAGTACTTC.

About this clone itself: The sample has other DNA sequences that encode this CDR3 too. This CDR3 is CASSPWSGELFF. The DNA of the CDR3 is TGCGCCAGCAGCCCTTGGTCCGGGGAGCTGTTTTTT. The chain combines TRBV4-1 with TRBJ2-2; D ambiguous. Trimming removed 4 bases from V and 6 bases from J, with 6 bases in between. The germline gives CDR1 MGHRA, CDR2 YSYEKL. This CDR3 has 12 residues.

V usage is TRBV11-3 and J usage is TRBJ1-1; a possible D gene is TRBD1 (5 bases). The germline CDR1 and CDR2 sequences are SGHNT and YENEEA. This CDR3 region has 12 residues. With 4 bases removed from V and 5 bases from J, the gap between germline ends came to 8 bases. The DNA for the CDR3 is TGTGCCAGCAGCTCTGGGGGTACTGAAGCTTTCTTT. Amino acid sequence: CASSSGGTEAFF. The full variable domain, in which reference TRBV11-3 and TRBJ1-1 provide the parts outside the CDR3, is EAGVVQSPRYKIIEKKQPVAFWCNPISGHNTLYWYLQNLGQGPELLIRYENEEAVDDSQLPKDRFSAERLKGVDSTLKIQPAELGDSAVYLCASSSGGTEAFFGQGTRLTVV.

J is TRBJ2-3 and V is TRBV11-3, with D hard to call. The CDR3 sequence is 15 residues long. CDR1 SGHNT and CDR2 YENEEA come from the germline V gene. V shed 5 bases and J shed 2 bases, with 14 bases lying between them. The CDR3 region is CASSVNLVNTDTQYF. The CDR3 region has the DNA TGTGCCAGCAGCGTAAATCTAGTGAACACAGATACGCAGTATTTT.

The rearrangement links TRBV5-6 to TRBJ1-5, with 7 bases identical to TRBD1. Looked up from germline, CDR1 is SGHDT and CDR2 is YYEEEE. With 2 bases clipped from V and 7 bases from J, the junction kept 3 bases outside the gene matches. The CDR3 runs to 13 residues. CDR3 protein: CASSFGTEQPQHF. The CDR3 bases are TGTGCCAGCAGCTTCGGGACAGAACAGCCCCAGCATTTT.

The V and J genes are TRBV10-3 and TRBJ1-3; no firm D call. V was pared by 6 bases and J by 0 bases, with 9 bases between. The V gene's germline CDR1 is ENHRY and CDR2 SYGVKD. CDR3 length: 14 amino acids. In nucleotides, the CDR3 is TGTGCCATCAGCGACGGATACTCTGGAAACACCATATATTTT. It codes for CAISDGYSGNTIYF.

The rearrangement joins TRBV11-2 to TRBJ1-2; D call uncertain. Trimming removed 4 bases from V and 7 bases from J, with 10 bases in between. Germline V CDR1 and CDR2: SGHAT, FQNNGV. The CDR3 runs to 12 residues. The CDR3 loop reads CASSSVGSGYTF. Here the CDR3 DNA reads TGTGCCAGCAGCTCGGTAGGGAGTGGCTACACCTTC.

The chain combines TRBV5-1 with TRBJ2-7; maybe TRBD2 (6 bases). This CDR3 is 15 amino acids long. Trimming took 5 bases from V and 3 from J, leaving 18 bases between them. Germline V gives CDR1 SGHRS, CDR2 YFSETQ. The CDR3 DNA sequence: TGCGCCAGCAGTGGCCCCCCGGGACTCTTCTACGAGCAGTACTTC. Residues: CASSGPPGLFYEQYF.

The V call is TRBV6-6, the J call TRBJ1-5; a possible D gene is TRBD1 (5 bases). This CDR3 has 16 amino acids. The V gene lost 1 base and the J gene lost 9 bases, with 19 bases spanning the gap. CDR1 and CDR2 from the germline V gene are MNHNY and SVGAGI (reference sequence). The CDR3 loop is CASSYFPHKGVWPQHF. CDR3 nucleotide sequence: TGTGCCAGCAGTTACTTCCCCCACAAAGGGGTATGGCCCCAGCATTTT.

V gene TRBV13 combines with J gene TRBJ2-1; TRBD2 aligns across 9 bases. The J segment lost 8 bases and the V segment lost 1 base, leaving 9 bases of the junction unmatched. CDR3 length: 16 residues. In germline, CDR1 is PRHDT, CDR2 FYEKMQ (reference sequence). This CDR3 is CASSLEGTSKGDEQFF. CDR3 bases: TGTGCCAGCAGCTTAGAAGGGACTAGCAAAGGCGATGAGCAGTTCTTC.

The rearrangement joins TRBV5-6 to TRBJ2-5, with D possibly matching TRBD2 (6 bases). The J call could be wrong; TRBJ2-7 is a better fit for the DNA end. The CDR3 is 13 residues long. Germline CDR1 SGHDT, CDR2 YYEEEE. The CDR3 bases are TGTGCCAGCAGCACCGGGGGCTCCTACGAGCAGTACTTC. Its translation: CASSTGGSYEQYF.

This clone qualifies as medium-sized. J is TRBJ2-1 and V is TRBV6-4; D possibly corresponds to TRBD1 (6 bases). Germline V gene data show CDR1 as MRHNA and CDR2 as SNTAGT. V lost 6 bases and J 1 base, leaving 13 bases between the germline ends. The CDR3 consists of 15 residues. The CDR3 DNA reads TGTGCCAGCAGCCCCCAAGGGGGATCCTACAATGAGCAGTTCTTC. Residues: CASSPQGGSYNEQFF.

V gene TRBV6-1 combines with J gene TRBJ2-1; D perhaps matches TRBD2 (6 bases). This CDR3 is 15 amino acids long. V gave up 2 bases and J gave up 7 bases, with 15 bases separating them. Germline CDR1 reads MNHNS; CDR2 reads SASEGT. CDR3 bases: TGTGCCAGCAGTGAACCGGGGAGGAGGAGAAATGAGCAGTTCTTC. This sequence encodes CASSEPGRRRNEQFF.

As for this clone: One junction end does not reproduce the germline sequence, and a read error may be involved. The chain recombines TRBV5-1 with TRBJ2-7, with D maybe TRBD2 (6 bases). The CDR3 runs to 11 residues. Germline V gene lookup returns CDR1 SGHRS and CDR2 YFSETQ. The CDR3 sequence: CASGLESEQYF. In DNA form, the CDR3 reads TGTGCCAGCGGGTTGGAGTCCGAGCAGTACTTC.

The rearrangement uses TRBV6-5 and TRBJ2-3; no firm D call. The V and J ends lost 0 bases and 0 bases respectively, with 7 bases between them. In germline, CDR1 is MNHEY, CDR2 SVGAGI. This CDR3 region has 15 residues. The CDR3 sequence: CASSYSLSSTDTQYF. The CDR3, as DNA: TGTGCCAGCAGTTACTCGTTGTCTAGCACAGATACGCAGTATTTT.

The chain has TRBV27 and TRBJ2-1, with TRBD2 matching over 14 bases. Germline V lookup: CDR1 MNHEY, CDR2 SMNVEV (reference sequence). The CDR3 is 16 residues long. The ends lost 2 bases at V and 6 bases at J; junction bases unmatched: 3. CDR3 sequence: CASSLRTSGGLNEQFF. CDR3 coding DNA: TGTGCCAGCAGTTTAAGGACTAGCGGGGGGCTCAATGAGCAGTTCTTC.

This chain connects TRBV27 to TRBJ2-7; perhaps TRBD2 as D (6 bases). The CDR3 covers 15 residues. V was shortened by 8 bases and J by 5 bases, with 22 bases between the two germline ends. Germline-derived CDR1 and CDR2 are MNHEY and SMNVEV (reference sequence). The CDR3 DNA follows: TGTGCCAGCGGCAAGTGGGGGGAAGGGTCGGACGAGCAGTACTTC. This codes for CASGKWGEGSDEQYF.

A few counts support this clone. The CDR3 region has the DNA TGTGCCAGCAGTCCGACAGCCCCTAGCGGGAATGAGCAGTTCTTC. It is translated as CASSPTAPSGNEQFF. The genes are TRBV27 and TRBJ2-1; 8 positions match TRBD2. From germline, CDR1 is MNHEY and CDR2 SMNVEV (reference sequence). The CDR3 has 15 amino acids. The V and J ends lost 5 bases and 7 bases, in that order; junction bases with no gene match: 10.

This chain connects TRBV4-1 to TRBJ1-4; 7 bases align to TRBD1. The CDR3 sequence is 21 residues long. Germline CDR1 is MGHRA and CDR2 is YSYEKL. V was clipped by 0 bases and J by 2 bases; unmatched bases: 18. In nucleotides, the CDR3 is TGCGCCAGCAGCCAAGACCCCGACAGGGTAACCCCAGATCCGACTAATGAAAAACTGTTTTTT. It translates to CASSQDPDRVTPDPTNEKLFF.

This chain connects TRBV6-6 to TRBJ2-5; D perhaps matches TRBD2 (6 bases). In germline, CDR1 is MNHNY, CDR2 SVGAGI (reference sequence). The V end lost 5 bases, the J end lost 5 bases, and 18 bases lay between the germline ends. The CDR3 runs to 15 residues. The CDR3 is CASSGSLEGWETQYF. CDR3 nucleotide sequence: TGTGCCAGCAGTGGTTCTCTGGAGGGGTGGGAGACCCAGTACTTC.

The CDR3: CASTGGQLNEKLFF. CDR3 in DNA: TGTGCCAGCACCGGCGGGCAGCTTAATGAAAAACTGTTTTTT. V and J are TRBV27 and TRBJ1-4, with D unclear. The CDR3 extends over 14 amino acids. The V end was cut by 7 bases, the J end by 4 bases, with 13 bases between. Germline CDR1 and CDR2: MNHEY and SMNVEV (reference sequence).

J is TRBJ2-1 and V is TRBV19; D is ambiguous. CDR1 LNHDA and CDR2 SQIVND come from the germline V gene (reference sequence). V lost 3 bases and J 3 bases, leaving 6 bases between the germline ends. The CDR3 is made up of 13 amino acids. CDR3 protein: CASSISVYNEQFF. The CDR3 nucleotides are TGTGCCAGTAGTATCAGCGTCTACAATGAGCAGTTCTTC.

The chain combines TRBV6-1 with TRBJ1-2, with 8 bases identical to TRBD1. This CDR3 spans 17 amino acids. Germline assignment: CDR1 MNHNS and CDR2 SASEGT. V shed 3 bases and J 4 bases; nucleotides not matched to a gene: 13. CDR3 nucleotides: TGTGCCAGCAGTGAGTCGACAGGGGATAATAATAGCTATGGCTACACCTTC. Translation: CASSESTGDNNSYGYTF.

This chain links TRBV7-2 with TRBJ2-7, with D tentatively TRBD1 or TRBD2 (6 bases each). The V gene's germline CDR1 is SGHTA and CDR2 FQGNSA. Trimming stripped 6 bases from V and 5 bases from J, with 17 bases between. The CDR3 runs 14 residues. The CDR3 sequence is CASSRGWGRDEQYF. The CDR3 region has the DNA TGTGCCAGCAGTCGGGGGTGGGGGCGGGACGAGCAGTACTTC.

The rearrangement joins TRBV12-5 to TRBJ1-1; no clear D gene. This CDR3 has 11 residues. Germline V gene data show CDR1 as LGHNT and CDR2 as FRNRAP. V lost 4 bases and J lost 8, with 8 bases in between. The CDR3: CASGYLMEAFF. Written as DNA, the CDR3 is TGTGCTAGTGGTTACCTAATGGAAGCTTTCTTT.

This clone was observed once. The chain employs TRBV5-6 and TRBJ1-6; D unclear. Germline CDR1 SGHDT, CDR2 YYEEEE. Trimming left V 5 bases short and J 3 bases short, with 18 bases between. The CDR3 extends over 17 amino acids. The CDR3 reads CASSFPGREDYNSPLHF. DNA of the CDR3: TGTGCCAGCAGTTTCCCCGGACGGGAAGACTATAATTCACCCCTCCACTTT.

This clone was recorded a few times. The chain recombines TRBV27 with TRBJ2-7; 10 bases line up with TRBD1. CDR1 and CDR2 (germline): MNHEY, SMNVEV (reference sequence). The CDR3 consists of 14 residues. The junction had 11 bases not matched to a gene; V was cut back by 8 bases and J by 7 bases. CDR3 loop: CASGPGQGLGEQYF. The CDR3 DNA reads TGTGCCAGCGGACCGGGACAGGGGTTGGGAGAGCAGTACTTC.

CDR3 coding DNA: TGTGCCAGCAGTCCAGGGACAGGGGGGACCAATGAGCAGTTCTTC. Amino acids: CASSPGTGGTNEQFF. This rearrangement joins TRBV27 to TRBJ2-1, with 11 bases aligning to TRBD1. The CDR3 consists of 15 residues. The germline CDR1 and CDR2 sequences are MNHEY and SMNVEV (reference sequence). V lost 5 bases, J lost 6 bases, and 6 bases stayed unmatched.

The genes are TRBV19 and TRBJ2-5; a possible D gene is TRBD1 (6 bases). The germline V gene has CDR1 LNHDA and CDR2 SQIVND (reference sequence). This CDR3 comprises 15 residues. Trimming removed 6 bases from V and 1 base from J, with 15 bases in between. The CDR3 DNA sequence: TGTGCCAGTAGGGCCCCAGGACAGTCCCAAGAGACCCAGTACTTC. It specifies CASRAPGQSQETQYF.

V and J are TRBV4-1 and TRBJ2-1; D is unresolved. The CDR3 is 13 amino acids. CDR1 and CDR2 from the germline V gene are MGHRA and YSYEKL. Trimming removed 1 base at V and 9 bases at J, with 10 bases between. This CDR3 reads CASSQGSPAEQFF. CDR3 in DNA: TGCGCCAGCAGCCAAGGTAGTCCGGCTGAGCAGTTCTTC.

CDR3 amino acids: CASSEEGGGVYEQYF. DNA for the CDR3: TGTGCCAGCAGTGAAGAAGGCGGGGGGGTCTACGAGCAGTACTTC. The rearrangement joins TRBV6-1 to TRBJ2-7, with 9 bases aligning to TRBD2. Germline trimming cut 1 base from V and 3 bases from J; bases unmatched to any gene: 4. CDR3 length equals 15 residues. Germline V gene lookup returns CDR1 MNHNS and CDR2 SASEGT.

This chain links TRBV2 with TRBJ1-1; possible D gene TRBD1, 6 bases. The CDR3 covers 16 residues. Germline V gene sequence: CDR1 SNHLY, CDR2 FYNNEI. The CDR3 here is CANERFGGRMNTEAFF. CDR3 DNA sequence: TGTGCAAATGAGAGGTTCGGGGGCCGAATGAACACTGAAGCTTTCTTT. Full variable domain (missing parts from reference TRBV2 and TRBJ1-1): EPEVTQTPSHQVTQMGQEVILRCVPISNHLYFYWYRQILGQKVEFLVSFYNNEISEKSEIFDDQFSVERPDGSNFTLKIRSTKLEDSAMYFCANERFGGRMNTEAFFGQGTRLTVV.